One and the same sample provided the 17 T cell receptor beta chains below, sequenced in a study of beta chain features in type 1 diabetes. Study outcomes and limitations: Among patients with Type 1 diabetes, TCRB CDR3s were moderately but significantly shorter in every one of the four CD4+ subsets.

No antigen is known for these receptors. Expressed TCRB transcripts were sequenced because the isolated RNA had all been reverse transcribed beforehand. The method was immunoSEQ multiplex PCR; TCRdb's version includes in-frame clones alone and lacks a portion of them. The sample includes some 660,000 clones, about 14% of them seen just once. Sequencing input: naive CD4+ T cells from blood. Source of these receptors: a young man with type 1 diabetes.

This clone showed up just a few times. This chain links TRBV30 with TRBJ1-6; 7 nucleotides align to TRBD1. This CDR3 contains 14 residues. Per the germline V gene, CDR1 is GTSNPN and CDR2 is SVGIG (reference sequence). J was trimmed by 7 bases and V by 3 bases; bases with no gene match: 6. The CDR3 protein is CAWRRDSGNSPLHF. CDR3 sequence (DNA): TGTGCCTGGAGGCGGGACAGTGGGAATTCACCCCTCCACTTT.

This clone was recorded a few times. V usage is TRBV7-9 and J usage is TRBJ1-2, with no clear D. Trimming removed 2 bases from V and 4 bases from J, with 11 bases in between. Germline CDR1 and CDR2: SEHNR and FQNEAQ (reference sequence). The CDR3 sequence is 14 residues long. The CDR3 coding sequence is TGTGCCAGCAGCTTATTGCCTGGCAGCTATGGCTACACCTTC. Amino acid sequence: CASSLLPGSYGYTF.

The sample holds one count of this clone. V and J are TRBV28 and TRBJ2-6; D is possibly TRBD1 (6 bases). The CDR3 is made up of 15 amino acids. The V end lost 8 bases, the J end lost 4 bases, and 15 bases lay between the germline ends. Germline V CDR1 and CDR2: MDHEN, SYDVKM. CDR3: CASVGLGAGANVLTF. The DNA of the CDR3 is TGTGCCAGCGTAGGGTTGGGGGCAGGGGCCAACGTCCTGACTTTC.

This clone was seen a handful of times. The chain uses TRBV7-6 and TRBJ2-3, with 8 bases aligning to TRBD2. The ends lost 3 bases at V and 6 bases at J; junction bases unmatched: 8. Per the germline V gene, CDR1 is SGHVS and CDR2 is FNYEAQ. The CDR3 has 15 amino acids. CDR3 in amino acids: CASSLAGTRGDTQYF. The CDR3, as DNA: TGTGCCAGCAGCTTGGCCGGGACTAGGGGGGATACGCAGTATTTT.

The chain is built from TRBV5-1 and TRBJ2-7, with D maybe TRBD2 (5 bases). Trimming shortened V by 2 bases and J by 2 bases, and 11 bases separated the two germline ends. The CDR3 runs 14 residues. CDR1 and CDR2 (germline): SGHRS, YFSETQ. CDR3 sequence: CASSFSLAPYEQYF. The DNA of the CDR3 is TGCGCCAGCAGCTTCTCCCTAGCCCCCTACGAGCAGTACTTC.

The chain couples TRBV7-2 to TRBJ2-5, with 9 bases identical to TRBD2. The germline V gene has CDR1 SGHTA and CDR2 FQGNSA. J was trimmed by 6 bases and V by 4 bases; bases with no gene match: 15. This CDR3 spans 17 amino acids. The CDR3 region has the DNA TGTGCCAGCAGCTCGCCCCTGGGTTCTAGCGGGGATAAGACCCAGTACTTC. This encodes CASSSPLGSSGDKTQYF. The whole variable domain, remainder taken from reference TRBV7-2 and TRBJ2-5, is GAGVSQSPSNKVTEKGKDVELRCDPISGHTALYWYRQSLGQGLEFLIYFQGNSAPDKSGLPSDRFSAERTGGSVSTLTIQRTQQEDSAVYLCASSSPLGSSGDKTQYFGPGTRLLVL.

The table lists this clone with a few counts. The genes are TRBV5-1 and TRBJ2-7; D unresolved. V was trimmed by 0 bases and J by 3 bases, leaving 10 bases between them. This CDR3 is 14 amino acids long. From germline, CDR1 is SGHRS and CDR2 YFSETQ. The CDR3 DNA reads TGCGCCAGCAGCTTGGACCACGGTTTCTACGAGCAGTACTTC. Translation gives CASSLDHGFYEQYF.

This clone was observed a few times. The chain joins TRBV15 to TRBJ2-1, with D perhaps assigned TRBD1 or TRBD2 (5 bases each). CDR3 size: 15 residues. Trimming took 3 bases from V and 10 from J, leaving 19 bases between them. Looked up from germline, CDR1 is LNHNV and CDR2 is YYDKDF (reference sequence). CDR3 nucleotide sequence: TGTGCCACCAGCAGTCCTCCGGGCCTGGGGGAGGAGCAGTTCTTC. Translating it yields CATSSPPGLGEEQFF.

This clone was counted a few times. The gene calls are TRBV7-2 and TRBJ2-4; no firm D call. Trimming removed 5 bases from V and 0 bases from J, with 8 bases in between. This CDR3 spans 14 amino acids. Per the germline V gene, CDR1 is SGHTA and CDR2 is FQGNSA. This chain's CDR3 is CASSQWGAKNIQYF. In DNA form, the CDR3 reads TGTGCCAGCAGCCAGTGGGGAGCCAAAAACATTCAGTACTTC.

This clone has just a few counts. The chain joins TRBV5-1 to TRBJ1-2, with unresolved D. The germline V and J ends were trimmed by 7 bases and 2 bases, with 9 bases remaining between them. CDR3 length: 12 residues. CDR1 SGHRS and CDR2 YFSETQ come from the germline V gene. The CDR3 loop is CASRPGNYGYTF. The CDR3 DNA reads as TGCGCCAGCCGCCCCGGGAACTATGGCTACACCTTC.

This chain uses TRBV5-1 with TRBJ2-7; TRBD1 matches at 8 bases. The V gene's germline CDR1 is SGHRS and CDR2 YFSETQ. The CDR3 is 13 residues long. V was pared by 4 bases and J by 6 bases, with 6 bases of the junction left unmatched. CDR3 region: CASSPDREGEQYF. CDR3 bases: TGCGCCAGCAGCCCGGACAGGGAAGGCGAGCAGTACTTC.

The V call is TRBV4-1, the J call TRBJ2-5; TRBD1 matches at 7 bases. Germline lookup yields CDR1 MGHRA and CDR2 YSYEKL. The CDR3 extends over 17 amino acids. J was trimmed by 4 bases and V by 0 bases; bases with no gene match: 11. CDR3 sequence reads: CASSQEPPETGRETQYF. DNA for the CDR3: TGCGCCAGCAGCCAAGAACCGCCGGAGACAGGGCGAGAGACCCAGTACTTC.

This clone appeared a few times. Its ends do not fully match the called genes, so a read error is possible. In DNA, the CDR3 is TGTGCCAGCAGCGTAGCGGGGTTTGAGCAGTTCTTC. It codes for CASSVAGFEQFF. V usage is TRBV7-6 and J usage is TRBJ2-1; 8 bases match TRBD2. This CDR3 spans 12 amino acids. The germline gives CDR1 SGHVS, CDR2 FNYEAQ.

The chain combines TRBV5-6 with TRBJ1-2; tentatively, D is TRBD1 (5 bases). The ends were cut back, 2 bases at V and 6 bases at J, with 14 bases in the middle. Germline V gene lookup returns CDR1 SGHDT and CDR2 YYEEEE. CDR3 length: 14 residues. This CDR3 is CASSLTRAPHGYTF. The CDR3 DNA sequence: TGTGCCAGCAGCTTAACCAGGGCTCCTCATGGCTACACCTTC.

The chain joins TRBV7-9 to TRBJ1-2, with D unresolved. The V gene's germline CDR1 is SEHNR and CDR2 FQNEAQ (reference sequence). The CDR3 runs 15 residues. V lost 1 base and J lost 1, with 10 bases in between. CDR3 DNA: TGTGCCAGCAGCTTAGGGTCAGCCGGTAACTATGGCTACACCTTC. Its protein is CASSLGSAGNYGYTF. Full variable domain (rest looked up from reference TRBV7-9 and TRBJ1-2): DTGVSQNPRHKITKRGQNVTFRCDPISEHNRLYWYRQTLGQGPEFLTYFQNEAQLEKSRLLSDRFSAERPKGSFSTLEIQRTEQGDSAMYLCASSLGSAGNYGYTFGSGTRLTVV.

The chain is built from TRBV11-2 and TRBJ2-1, with 10 nucleotides matching TRBD2. This CDR3 region has 16 residues. Germline CDR1 SGHAT, CDR2 FQNNGV. The trim removed 6 bases at V and 7 bases at J, leaving 12 bases unmatched. The CDR3: CASRPITASGRNEQFF. CDR3 coding DNA: TGTGCCAGCAGGCCAATTACTGCTAGCGGGAGAAATGAGCAGTTCTTC. Filled out from reference TRBV11-2 and TRBJ2-1, the complete variable domain reads EAGVAQSPRYKIIEKRQSVAFWCNPISGHATLYWYQQILGQGPKLLIQFQNNGVVDDSQLPKDRFSAERLKGVDSTLKIQPAKLEDSAVYLCASRPITASGRNEQFFGPGTRLTVL.

This clone was found a few times. The CDR3 sequence: CASSLASGGLDTQYF. CDR3 coding DNA: TGTGCCAGCAGCTTGGCTAGCGGGGGTCTCGATACGCAGTATTTT. The rearrangement links TRBV7-2 to TRBJ2-3, with 10 bases lining up with TRBD2. This CDR3 contains 15 residues. The germline V gene encodes CDR1 SGHTA and CDR2 FQGNSA. With 3 bases clipped from V and 6 bases from J, the junction kept 6 bases outside the gene matches.